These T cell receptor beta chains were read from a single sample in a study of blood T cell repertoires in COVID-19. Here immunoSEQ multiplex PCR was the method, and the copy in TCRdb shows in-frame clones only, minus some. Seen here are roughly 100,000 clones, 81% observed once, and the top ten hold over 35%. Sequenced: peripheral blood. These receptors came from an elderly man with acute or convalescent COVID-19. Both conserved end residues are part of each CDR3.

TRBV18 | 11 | CASSSRDRVFF
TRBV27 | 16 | CASKDRPQLNTGELFF
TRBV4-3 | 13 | CASSQRGAGEQYF
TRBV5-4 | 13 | CASSSQSNEKLFF
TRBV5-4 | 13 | CASSWDRDSPLHF
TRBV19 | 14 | CASSLAGVPNEQFF
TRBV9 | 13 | CASSSSQNTEAFF
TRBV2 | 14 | CASRLMDRVTEAFF
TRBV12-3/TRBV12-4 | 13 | CASSLTGNQPQHF
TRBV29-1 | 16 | CSVESGLADSYNEQFF
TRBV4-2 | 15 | CASSQDDGLGTEAFF
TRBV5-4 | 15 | CASSPGGAGAGELFF
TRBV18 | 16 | CASSKSLGTGSYEQYF
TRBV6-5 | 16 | CASSYSGGAGYNEQFF
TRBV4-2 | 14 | CASSPQTGGDGYTF
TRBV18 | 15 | CASSPPGQGVNIQYF
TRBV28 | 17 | CASSLLMGQGSRQPQHF
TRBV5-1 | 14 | CASSLPGVGNTIYF
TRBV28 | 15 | CASREQGSSNQPQHF
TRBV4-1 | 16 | CASSQGAATTNEKLFF
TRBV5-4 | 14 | CASSLEAGKETQYF
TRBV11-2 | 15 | CASSLRLTDQSEQYF
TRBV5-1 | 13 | CASSFGLQETQYF
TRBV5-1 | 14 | CASSLTANTGELFF
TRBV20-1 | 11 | CSANRITEAFF
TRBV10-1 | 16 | CASSESGTGGDYGYTF
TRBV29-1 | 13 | CSVEGGNTGELFF
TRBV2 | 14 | CASSVQGATGELFF
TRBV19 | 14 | CASSPRDSGKRQFF
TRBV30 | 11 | CAWSIVNEQFF
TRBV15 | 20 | CATSRDLYPQGGGVKTEAFF
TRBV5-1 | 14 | CASSFAGTSNEQFF
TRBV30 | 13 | CAWSGQGHSPLHF
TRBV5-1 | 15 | CASRPTGADYNEQFF
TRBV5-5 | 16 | CASSLADGGSADTQYF
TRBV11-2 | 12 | CASSSNRGEQFF
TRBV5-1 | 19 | CASSLGTGGSYSSYNEQFF
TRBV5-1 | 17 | CASSLGRLAGVTDTQYF
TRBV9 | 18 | CASSGDDRELRGVYGYTF
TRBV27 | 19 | CASSLFGGLSGLRAGELFF
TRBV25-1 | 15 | CASTARFATNEKLFF